This TCR beta chain was captured in a study of graft-versus-host responses after intestinal transplantation. General study points: GvH clones were identified in recipient marrow, with some first appearing in ileum or blood. With peak circulating GvH clone levels came an association with early post-transplant HvG declines. Where graft-donor T cell macrochimerism was present, patients had high graft-versus-host to host-versus-graft clonal ratios in allografts.

Germline loops: CDR1 MNHNS, CDR2 SASEGT. V was shortened by 6 bases and J by 5 bases, with 19 bases between the two germline ends. The CDR3 runs 16 residues. Assay: immunoSEQ multiplex PCR; the TCRdb copy retains only in-frame clones and omits some. The top ten clones hold roughly 0.069% of a sample with some 100,000 clones, roughly 92% of them seen once. Comments on this clone: The antigen is undetermined.

The sample here was unstimulated CD8+ T cells sorted from spleen or lymph node cells, taken before transplant. This TCR came from a human donor who was the organ donor for an intestinal transplant. V usage is TRBV6-1 and J usage is TRBJ2-2; D might be TRBD1 (6 bases). CDR3 region: CASRETGIWVTGELFF. The CDR3 DNA is TGTGCCAGCAGGGAAACAGGGATCTGGGTAACCGGGGAGCTGTTTTTT.